This T cell receptor (beta chain) was documented in a study of cytomegalovirus exposure and HLA in healthy donors. Study outcomes and limitations: Rarity characterized most TCR sequences, yet some public TCRs appeared in many donors. Later analysis identified a missense DCLRE1C variant that was linked to TCR beta V- and J-gene trimming. Specificity of a few CMV-associated chains for CMV antigens was verified in vitro.

The V segment lost 8 bases and the J segment 4 bases; nucleotides outside the gene matches: 8. CDR3 length equals 14 residues. Germline V lookup: CDR1 LNHDA, CDR2 SQIVND (reference sequence). This clone was seen ten or more times. Antigen unknown. The PCR made use of 60 Vbeta and 13 Jbeta primers. TCRdb's copy holds only in-frame clones and misses some; the assay was immunoSEQ multiplex PCR. The sample consists of 150,000 to 200,000 clones, around 65% of them appearing once. V and J are TRBV19 and TRBJ1-5, with 7 positions matching TRBD1. The clonotype originates from a woman between 35 and 50 years old in good health and CMV-seropositive. The specimen was PBMCs. The CDR3: CASSPRRGNQPQHF. In nucleotides, the CDR3 is TGTGCCAGTTCCCCCCGCAGGGGGAATCAGCCCCAGCATTTT.